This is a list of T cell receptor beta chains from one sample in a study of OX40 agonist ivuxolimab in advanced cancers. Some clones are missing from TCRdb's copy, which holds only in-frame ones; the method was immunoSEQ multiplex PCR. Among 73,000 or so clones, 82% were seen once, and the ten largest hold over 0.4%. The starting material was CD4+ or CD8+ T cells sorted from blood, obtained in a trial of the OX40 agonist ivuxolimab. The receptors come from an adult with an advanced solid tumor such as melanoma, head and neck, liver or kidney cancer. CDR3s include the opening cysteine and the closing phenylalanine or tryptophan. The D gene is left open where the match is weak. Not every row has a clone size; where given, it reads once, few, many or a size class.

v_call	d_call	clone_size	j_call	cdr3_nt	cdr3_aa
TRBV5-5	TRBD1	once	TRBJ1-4	TGTGCCAGCAGCCGGACAGGGGATAGGGAAAAACTGTTTTTT	CASSRTGDREKLFF
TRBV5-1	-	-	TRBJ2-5	TGCGCCAGCAGCTTGGTCCTGGAGACCCAGTACTTC	CASSLVLETQYF
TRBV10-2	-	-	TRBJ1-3	TGCGCCAGCATGGCAGGGCGGAGAAACACCATATATTTT	CASMAGRRNTIYF
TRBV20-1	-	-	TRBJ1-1	TGCAGTGCTAACGGATTCACTGAAGCTTTCTTT	CSANGFTEAFF
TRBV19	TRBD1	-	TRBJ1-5	TGTGCCAGTTGGAGGGGACAGGGGCATCAGCCCCAGCATTTT	CASWRGQGHQPQHF
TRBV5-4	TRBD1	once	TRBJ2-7	TGTGCCAGCAGGTCACCGGGACAGGGTAATGACGAGCAGTACTTC	CASRSPGQGNDEQYF
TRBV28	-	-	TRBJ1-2	TGTGCCAGCAGTTCGGGGGGAGAGGGCTATGGCTACACCTTC	CASSSGGEGYGYTF
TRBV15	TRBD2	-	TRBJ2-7	TGTGCCACCGGCCCCCGACTAGCGGGAGGGGGTAGCGAGCAGTACTTC	CATGPRLAGGGSEQYF
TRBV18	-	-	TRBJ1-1	TGTGCCAGCCGAGGGCAAGGGGGCACTGAAGCTTTCTTT	CASRGQGGTEAFF
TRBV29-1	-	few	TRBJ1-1	TGCAGCGTTGAAGGGCGGCAGGTATATGAAGCTTTCTTT	CSVEGRQVYEAFF
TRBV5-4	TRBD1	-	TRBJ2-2	TGTGCCAGCAGCTTACCCCGGCCAGGGGGTAGCACCGGGGAGCTGTTTTTT	CASSLPRPGGSTGELFF
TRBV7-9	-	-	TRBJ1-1	TGTGCCAGCAGCTTAGTACAGATTGAAGCTTTCTTT	CASSLVQIEAFF
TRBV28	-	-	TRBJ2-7	TGTGCCAGCAGCTCCGGCGATTTTGTGGAAGAAGGCTCCGAGCAGTACTTC	CASSSGDFVEEGSEQYF
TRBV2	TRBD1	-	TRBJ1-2	TGTGCCAGAGACCCTGGGGGGACAGCCACCATGACCTTC	CARDPGGTATMTF
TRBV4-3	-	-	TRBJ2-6	TGCGCCTCCGGCATTGGCTCTGGGGCCAACGTCCTGACTTTC	CASGIGSGANVLTF
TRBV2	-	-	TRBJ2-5	TGTGCCAGCAGTGAAGCGAACCGAGCGACCCAGTACTTC	CASSEANRATQYF
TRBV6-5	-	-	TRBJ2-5	TGTGCCAGCAGTTATGGGGGCTCTAAGACCCAGTACTTC	CASSYGGSKTQYF
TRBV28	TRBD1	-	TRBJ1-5	TGTGCCAGCAGCACCCTGACAGGGGGCCGGGGCAATCAGCCCCAGCATTTT	CASSTLTGGRGNQPQHF
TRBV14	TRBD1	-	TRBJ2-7	TGTGCCAGCAGCCTCCGGGACAGGTCCTCCTACGAGCAGTACTTC	CASSLRDRSSYEQYF
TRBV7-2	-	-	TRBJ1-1	TGTGCCAGCAGCTTAGCGCAAGTCAGTTTCTTT	CASSLAQVSFF
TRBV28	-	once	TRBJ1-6	TGTGCCAGCAGTTGGCGAGGGGTGAAATCACCCCTCCACTTT	CASSWRGVKSPLHF
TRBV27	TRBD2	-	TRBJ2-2	TGTGCCAGCAGCCAAGGACTAGCGTGGGAGGGGGTTCCCGGGGAGCTGTTTTTT	CASSQGLAWEGVPGELFF
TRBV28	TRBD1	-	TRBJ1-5	TGTGCCAGCACTGATCGGGGACAGGCAAATCAGCCCCAGCATTTT	CASTDRGQANQPQHF
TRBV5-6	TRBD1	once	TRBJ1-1	TGTGCCAGCAGCGTAAGGACAGGACTAATGAACACTGAAGCTTTCTTT	CASSVRTGLMNTEAFF
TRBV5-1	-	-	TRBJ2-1	TGCGCCAGCAGCCTAGCAACATCCGGGAATGAGCAGTTCTTC	CASSLATSGNEQFF
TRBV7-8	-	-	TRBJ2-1	TGTGCCAGCAGCTTTAGCTCGCTGAATAGTAAGCAGTTCTTC	CASSFSSLNSKQFF
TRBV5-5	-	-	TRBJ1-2	TGTGCCAGCAGCTTGGCCAGCTCGAGCGGCTATGGCTACACCTTC	CASSLASSSGYGYTF
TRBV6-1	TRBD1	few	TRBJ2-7	TGTGCCAGCAACAAGGGACAGCGCGCCTACGAGCAGTACTTC	CASNKGQRAYEQYF
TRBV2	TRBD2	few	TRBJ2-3	TGTGCCAGCTATCCCCTAGCGGGGGTCACAGATACGCAGTATTTT	CASYPLAGVTDTQYF
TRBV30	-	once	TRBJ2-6	TGTGCCGGAGATCCACCGACTGGGGCCAACGTCCTGACTTTC	CAGDPPTGANVLTF
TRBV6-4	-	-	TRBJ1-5	TGTGCCAGCAGTGACGGGGGAAAGCAGCCCCAGCATTTT	CASSDGGKQPQHF
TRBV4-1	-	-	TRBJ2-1	TGCGCCAGCAGCCAACGTAGCGGTAATGAGCAGTTCTTC	CASSQRSGNEQFF
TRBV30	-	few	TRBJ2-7	TGTGCCTGGAGGAGGGGTTCCTACGAGCAGTACTTC	CAWRRGSYEQYF
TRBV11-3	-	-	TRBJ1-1	TGTGCCAGCAGCCTAGCGGGGGCGGGAGGGGATTACACTGAAGCTTTCTTT	CASSLAGAGGDYTEAFF
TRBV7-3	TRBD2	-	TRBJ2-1	TGTGCCAGCAGCTTAGCGGGAGGGCCGAATGAGCAGTTCTTC	CASSLAGGPNEQFF
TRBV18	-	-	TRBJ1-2	TGTGCCAGCTCACTACTAGTTGACAGGAGTGCCTATGGCTACACCTTC	CASSLLVDRSAYGYTF
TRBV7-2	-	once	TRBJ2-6	TGTGCCAGCAGCTCAGGGTATTCTGGGGCCAACGTCCTGACTTTC	CASSSGYSGANVLTF
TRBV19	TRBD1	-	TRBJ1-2	TGTGCCAGTAGTCCCCGGAACCGGGACAGGGGATATGGCTACACCTTC	CASSPRNRDRGYGYTF
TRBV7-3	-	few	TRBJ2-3	TGTGCCAGCAGCCCCAAAGGCTGGCGAGATACGCAGTATTTT	CASSPKGWRDTQYF
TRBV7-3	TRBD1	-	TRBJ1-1	TGTGCCAGCAGCTTAAAGCCCAGGACAGGGAGGACTTGGAGTACTGAAGCTTTCTTT	CASSLKPRTGRTWSTEAFF
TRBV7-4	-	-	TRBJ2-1	TGTGCCAGCAGCTTCACCCATCTGCTCCCGATCTCCTACAATGAGCAGTTCTTC	CASSFTHLLPISYNEQFF